The present T cell receptor (beta chain) was sequenced within a study of beta chain features in type 1 diabetes. This CDR3 comprises 15 residues. Trimming took off 0 bases at V and 3 bases at J, with 11 bases between the two ends. In germline, CDR1 is SGDLS, CDR2 YYNGEE. Of the isolated RNA, all was reverse transcribed, and so the sequenced material was expressed TCRB transcripts. TCRdb's table, derived via immunoSEQ multiplex PCR, lists solely in-frame clones and lacks some. The sample shows around 340,000 clones, roughly 21% of them seen only once. This receptor was taken from a woman younger than 35 in good health. The sequenced sample consisted of naive CD4+ T cells from blood. J is TRBJ2-3 and V is TRBV9; D possibly corresponds to TRBD2 (5 bases). In nucleotides, the CDR3 is TGTGCCAGCAGCGTAGACGGGGTTAGGACAGATACGCAGTATTTT. The encoded protein is CASSVDGVRTDTQYF.